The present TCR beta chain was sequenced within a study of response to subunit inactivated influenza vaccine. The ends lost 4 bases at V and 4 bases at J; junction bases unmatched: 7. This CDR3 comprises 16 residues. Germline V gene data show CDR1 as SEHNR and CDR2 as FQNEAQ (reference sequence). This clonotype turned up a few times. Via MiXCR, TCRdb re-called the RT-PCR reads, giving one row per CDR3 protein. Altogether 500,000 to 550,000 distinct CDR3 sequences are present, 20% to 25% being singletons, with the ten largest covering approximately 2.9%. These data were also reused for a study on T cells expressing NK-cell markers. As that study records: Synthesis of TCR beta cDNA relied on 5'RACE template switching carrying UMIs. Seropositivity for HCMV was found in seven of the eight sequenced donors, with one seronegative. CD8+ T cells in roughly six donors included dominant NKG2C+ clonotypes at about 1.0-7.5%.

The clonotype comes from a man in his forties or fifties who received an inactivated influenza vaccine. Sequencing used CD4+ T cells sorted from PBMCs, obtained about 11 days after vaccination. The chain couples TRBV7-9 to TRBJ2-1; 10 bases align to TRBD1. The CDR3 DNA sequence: TGTGCCAGCAGCTCTAGGCGGGGACAGGGGTACAATGAGCAGTTCTTC. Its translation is CASSSRRGQGYNEQFF.